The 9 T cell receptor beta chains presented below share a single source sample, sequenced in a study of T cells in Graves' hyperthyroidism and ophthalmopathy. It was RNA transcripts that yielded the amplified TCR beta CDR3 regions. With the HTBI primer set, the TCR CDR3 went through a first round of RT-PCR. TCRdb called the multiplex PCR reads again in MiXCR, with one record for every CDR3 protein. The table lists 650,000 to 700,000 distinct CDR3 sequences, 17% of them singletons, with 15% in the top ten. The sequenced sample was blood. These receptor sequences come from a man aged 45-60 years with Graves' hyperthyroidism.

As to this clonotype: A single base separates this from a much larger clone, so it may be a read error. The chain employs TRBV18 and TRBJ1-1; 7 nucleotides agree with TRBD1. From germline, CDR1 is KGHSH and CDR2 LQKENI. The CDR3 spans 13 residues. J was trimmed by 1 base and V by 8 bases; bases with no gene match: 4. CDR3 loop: CASKQGGNTEAFF. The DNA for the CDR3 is TGTGCCAGCAAGCAGGGGGGGAACACTGAAGCTTTCTTT. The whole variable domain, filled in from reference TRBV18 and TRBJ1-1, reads NAGVMQNPRHLVRRRGQEARLRCSPMKGHSHVYWYRQLPEEGLKFMVYLQKENIIDESGMPKERFSAEFPKEGPSILRIQQVVRGDSAAYFCASKQGGNTEAFFGQGTRLTVV.

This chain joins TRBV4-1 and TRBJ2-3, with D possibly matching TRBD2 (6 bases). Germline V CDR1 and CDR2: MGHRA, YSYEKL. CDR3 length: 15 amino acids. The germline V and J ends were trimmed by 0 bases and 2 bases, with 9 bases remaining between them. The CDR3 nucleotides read TGCGCCAGCAGCCAAGATCCGGGAGCCACAGATACGCAGTATTTT. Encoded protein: CASSQDPGATDTQYF.

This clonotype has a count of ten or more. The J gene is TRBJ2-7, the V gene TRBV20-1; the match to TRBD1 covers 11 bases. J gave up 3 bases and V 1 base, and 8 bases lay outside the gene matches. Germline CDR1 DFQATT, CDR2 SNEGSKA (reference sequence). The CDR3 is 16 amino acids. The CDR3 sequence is CSARVVGTGGVYEQYF. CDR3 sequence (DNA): TGCAGTGCTAGAGTTGTCGGGACAGGGGGGGTCTACGAGCAGTACTTC.

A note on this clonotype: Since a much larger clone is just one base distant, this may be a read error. CDR3 amino acids: CASSLFSLAEEIQYF. As DNA, the CDR3 is TGCGCCAGCAGCTTGTTCTCCCTAGCGGAAGAGATCCAGTACTTC. The chain uses TRBV5-1 and TRBJ2-5, with TRBD2 identical over 7 bases. The CDR3 is 15 residues long. Germline V gene sequence: CDR1 SGHRS, CDR2 YFSETQ.

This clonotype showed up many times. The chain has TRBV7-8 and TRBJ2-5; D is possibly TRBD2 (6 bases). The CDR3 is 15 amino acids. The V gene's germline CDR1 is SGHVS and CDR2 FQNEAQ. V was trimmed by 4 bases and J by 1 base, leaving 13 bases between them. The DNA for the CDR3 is TGTGCCAGCAGCTCGGGACTTCAACTCCAAGAGACCCAGTACTTC. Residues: CASSSGLQLQETQYF.

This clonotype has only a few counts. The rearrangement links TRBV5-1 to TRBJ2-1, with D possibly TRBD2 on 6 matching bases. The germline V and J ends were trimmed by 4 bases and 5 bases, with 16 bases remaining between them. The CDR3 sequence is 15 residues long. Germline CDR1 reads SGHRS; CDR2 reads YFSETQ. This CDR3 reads CASSAGLRGDNEQFF. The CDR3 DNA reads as TGCGCCAGCAGCGCGGGACTTCGCGGAGACAATGAGCAGTTCTTC.

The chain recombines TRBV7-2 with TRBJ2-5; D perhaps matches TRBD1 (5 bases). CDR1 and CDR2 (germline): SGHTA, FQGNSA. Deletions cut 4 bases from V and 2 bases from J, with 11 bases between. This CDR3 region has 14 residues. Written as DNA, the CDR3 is TGTGCCAGCAGCTGGGGCAGGGCGCAAGAGACCCAGTACTTC. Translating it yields CASSWGRAQETQYF.

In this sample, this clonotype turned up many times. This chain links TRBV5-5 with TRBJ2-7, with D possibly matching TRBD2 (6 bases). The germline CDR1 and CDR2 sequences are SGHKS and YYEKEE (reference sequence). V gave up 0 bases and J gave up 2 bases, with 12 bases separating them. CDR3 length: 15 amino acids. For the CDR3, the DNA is TGTGCCAGCAGCTTGGAGGGAGGCACCACCTACGAGCAGTACTTC. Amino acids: CASSLEGGTTYEQYF.

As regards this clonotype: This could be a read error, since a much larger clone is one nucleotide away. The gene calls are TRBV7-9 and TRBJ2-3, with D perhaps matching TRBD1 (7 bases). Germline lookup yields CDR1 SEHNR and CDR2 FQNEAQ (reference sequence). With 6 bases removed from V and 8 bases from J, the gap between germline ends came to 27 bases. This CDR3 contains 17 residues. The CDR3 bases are TGTGCCAGCAGTGATTACCGAGACAGGGCTGGGGGAGGTACGCAGTATTTT. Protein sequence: CASSDYRDRAGGGTQYF.